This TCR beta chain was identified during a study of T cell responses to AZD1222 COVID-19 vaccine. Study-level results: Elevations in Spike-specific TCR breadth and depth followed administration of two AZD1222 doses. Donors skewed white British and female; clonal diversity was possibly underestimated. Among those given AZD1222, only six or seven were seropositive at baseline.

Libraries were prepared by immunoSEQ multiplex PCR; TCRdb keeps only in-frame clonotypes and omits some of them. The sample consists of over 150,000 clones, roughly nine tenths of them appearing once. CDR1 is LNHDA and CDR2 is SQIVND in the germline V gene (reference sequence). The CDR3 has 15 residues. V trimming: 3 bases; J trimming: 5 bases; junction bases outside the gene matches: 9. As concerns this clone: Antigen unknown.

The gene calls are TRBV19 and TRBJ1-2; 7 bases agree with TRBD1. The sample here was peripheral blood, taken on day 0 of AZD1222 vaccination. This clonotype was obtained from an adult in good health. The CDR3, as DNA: TGTGCCAGTAGTATGGGACAGACAGAGACATATGGCTACACCTTC. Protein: CASSMGQTETYGYTF.